The clone carrying this T cell receptor beta chain was picked up one time. This sample is drawn from a study of shared clonotypes between healthy human individuals. CD45RO-negative CD8 cells positively selected for CCR7 made up the naive population, which excluded terminally differentiated effector memory CD45RA+ cells. TCRdb keeps only in-frame clones here, not all; method: immunoSEQ multiplex PCR. The table has approximately 650,000 clones, 95% seen once. Sequenced sample: naive CD8+ T cells sorted from blood. The TCR sequence derives from a woman aged 25 to 39 in good health.

The CDR3 sequence: CASSFLVGRNGELFF. The CDR3 region has the DNA TGTGCCAGCAGCTTCCTAGTCGGGAGGAACGGGGAGCTGTTTTTT. V is TRBV11-2 and J is TRBJ2-2; 7 nucleotides match TRBD2. The CDR3 totals 15 residues. V shed 3 bases and J 7 bases; nucleotides not matched to a gene: 8. Germline CDR1 is SGHAT and CDR2 is FQNNGV.